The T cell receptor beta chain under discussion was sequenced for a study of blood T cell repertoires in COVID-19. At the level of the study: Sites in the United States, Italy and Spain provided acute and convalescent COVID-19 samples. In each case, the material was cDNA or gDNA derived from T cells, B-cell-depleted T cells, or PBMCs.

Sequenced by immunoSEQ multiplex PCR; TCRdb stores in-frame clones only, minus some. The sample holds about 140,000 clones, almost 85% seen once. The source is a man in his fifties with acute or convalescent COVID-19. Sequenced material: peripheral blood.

CDR3 DNA sequence: TGTGCCAGCAGCTTAGTCGGAGACCCGATAGATGGCTACACCTTC. It translates to CASSLVGDPIDGYTF. The chain uses TRBV7-8 and TRBJ1-2; D gene ambiguous. V was pared by 1 base and J by 6 bases, with 15 bases between. Germline-derived CDR1 and CDR2 are SGHVS and FQNEAQ. The CDR3 has 15 residues.